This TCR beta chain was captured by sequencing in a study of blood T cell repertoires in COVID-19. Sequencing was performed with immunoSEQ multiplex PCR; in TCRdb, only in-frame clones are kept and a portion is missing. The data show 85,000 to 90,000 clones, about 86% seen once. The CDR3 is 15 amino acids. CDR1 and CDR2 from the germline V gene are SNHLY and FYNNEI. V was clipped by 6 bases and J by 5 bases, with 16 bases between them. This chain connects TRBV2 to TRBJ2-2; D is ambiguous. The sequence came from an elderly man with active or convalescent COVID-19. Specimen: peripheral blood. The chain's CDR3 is CASSGSLASTGELFF. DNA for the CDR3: TGTGCCAGCAGCGGTAGCTTGGCGTCAACCGGGGAGCTGTTTTTT.